This T cell receptor beta chain originates from a study of OX40 agonist ivuxolimab in advanced cancers. Study summary: Participants averaged around 60 years of age (range about 23 to 80) and were approximately 81% male. General study findings and limits: Average numbers of expanded clones were greater in CD8+ T cells than in CD4+.

Patients with a history of autoimmune disease or on systemic immunosuppression were excluded. Data came from immunoSEQ multiplex PCR; TCRdb stores just in-frame clones and leaves some out. This sample has roughly 90,000 clones, with roughly 88% found just once. CDR3 length: 19 amino acids. The germline gives CDR1 SGHRS, CDR2 YFSETQ. Losses at the gene ends were 2 bases for V and 0 bases for J; bases not matched to a gene: 13. With respect to this clone: Its target is not known.

The TCR was taken from an adult with an advanced solid tumor such as melanoma, head and neck, liver or kidney cancer. The input for sequencing was CD4+ or CD8+ T cells sorted from blood, taken in a trial of the OX40 agonist ivuxolimab. V usage is TRBV5-1 and J usage is TRBJ2-7, with 11 bases matching TRBD2. The CDR3 DNA sequence: TGCGCCAGCAGCTTCCCCTTCAGTCTAGCGGGAGGACTCTCCTACGAGCAGTACTTC. Amino acids: CASSFPFSLAGGLSYEQYF.